Sequencing of this T cell receptor (beta chain) was carried out in a study of blood T cell repertoires in COVID-19. Per the study methods: Amplified reference gene primers provided the basis for estimating nucleated cell counts. Using immunoSEQ multiplex PCR, the repertoire was profiled, and TCRdb retains in-frame clones only, with some absent. That table gives V, J and clone size, and the DNA gave D and trimming. The sample lists 60,000 to 65,000 clones, more than 70% occurring once. Patients in Seattle were enrolled during active infection, then followed longitudinally. Germline CDR1 is MGHRA and CDR2 is YSYEKL. The CDR3 spans 16 residues. The V segment lost 2 bases and the J segment 0 bases; nucleotides outside the gene matches: 5.

The TCR comes from a man in his sixties with COVID-19, enrolled during active disease. Sample: peripheral blood. This rearrangement joins TRBV4-1 to TRBJ2-3, with TRBD1 matching over 7 bases. CDR3 protein: CASSQLKGQSTDTQYF. CDR3 DNA sequence: TGCGCCAGCAGCCAACTGAAGGGACAGAGCACAGATACGCAGTATTTT.